These T cell receptor beta chains were read from a single sample in a study of blood T cell repertoires in COVID-19. Some clones are missing from TCRdb's copy, which holds only in-frame ones; the method was immunoSEQ multiplex PCR. Of approximately 170,000 clones listed, about nine tenths were seen once; the top ten hold 9% to 10%. The source material was PBMCs or T cells enriched from blood (not recorded which). The receptors originated from a woman between 18 and 29 years old who had recovered from COVID-19. CDR3s include the opening cysteine and the closing phenylalanine or tryptophan. D genes are given only for firm matches. Only part of the rows carry a size: once, few, many, or a class if the clone is expanded.

clone_size	d_call	v_call	j_call	cdr3_aa	cdr3_nt
once	.	TRBV30	TRBJ2-5	CAWSVGAAQETQYF	TGTGCCTGGAGTGTTGGGGCAGCACAAGAGACCCAGTACTTC
.	TRBD1	TRBV6-5	TRBJ1-5	CASSQGDQPQHF	TGTGCCAGCAGTCAGGGGGATCAGCCCCAGCATTTT
.	.	TRBV4-2	TRBJ1-2	CASSPWSGTTNYGYTF	TGTGCCAGCAGCCCATGGAGCGGGACCACTAACTATGGCTACACCTTC
.	TRBD2	TRBV10-1	TRBJ2-3	CASSGLAGDTDTQYF	TGCGCCAGCTCAGGACTAGCGGGAGACACAGATACGCAGTATTTT
once	TRBD1	TRBV19	TRBJ2-7	CATVGVDRAEQYF	TGTGCCACCGTCGGTGTGGACAGGGCCGAGCAGTACTTC
.	TRBD2	TRBV11-2	TRBJ2-3	CASSLSGLAGTDTQYF	TGTGCCAGCAGCCTATCGGGACTAGCGGGCACAGATACGCAGTATTTT
.	TRBD2	TRBV24-1	TRBJ2-2	CATRGLADTGELFF	TGTGCCACCAGGGGACTAGCGGACACCGGGGAGCTGTTTTTT
many	.	TRBV7-2	TRBJ1-2	CASSLEVGGYGYTF	TGTGCCAGCAGCTTAGAGGTTGGCGGCTATGGCTACACCTTC
once	TRBD1	TRBV7-9	TRBJ2-7	CASSQGANFYEQYF	TGTGCCAGCAGCCAGGGGGCGAATTTCTACGAGCAGTACTTC
.	.	TRBV29-1	TRBJ2-7	CSVGQGLNEQYF	TGCAGCGTTGGTCAGGGTCTTAACGAGCAGTACTTC
.	TRBD1	TRBV6-1	TRBJ1-4	CASSEGQGAYEKLFF	TGTGCCAGCAGTGAGGGACAGGGGGCCTATGAAAAACTGTTTTTT
.	TRBD1	TRBV11-1	TRBJ1-2	CASSPRTGDGYTF	TGTGCCAGCAGCCCCAGGACAGGGGATGGCTACACCTTC
.	.	TRBV7-9	TRBJ1-1	CASSSYRVLNTEAFF	TGTGCCAGCAGCTCGTACAGGGTCTTGAACACTGAAGCTTTCTTT
.	TRBD2	TRBV5-1	TRBJ2-5	CASSLETSGRGETQYF	TGCGCCAGCAGCTTGGAGACTAGCGGGAGGGGAGAGACCCAGTACTTC
.	.	TRBV3-1/TRBV3-2	TRBJ1-2	CASTRSDINYGYTF	TGTGCCAGCACACGGAGTGATATTAACTATGGCTACACCTTC
.	.	TRBV2	TRBJ1-6	CASSEYLDSPLHF	TGTGCCAGCAGTGAATACCTAGATTCACCCCTCCACTTT
.	TRBD2	TRBV7-9	TRBJ2-5	CASSQLAGGLETQYF	TGTGCCAGCAGCCAACTAGCGGGGGGGCTTGAGACCCAGTACTTC
.	TRBD1	TRBV28	TRBJ2-1	CASKWVRGFGDEQFF	TGTGCCAGCAAGTGGGTCAGGGGGTTTGGGGATGAGCAGTTCTTC
.	TRBD2	TRBV15	TRBJ2-5	CATSGRFSGGQETQYF	TGTGCCACCAGCGGAAGATTTAGCGGGGGTCAAGAGACCCAGTACTTC
.	TRBD1	TRBV28	TRBJ1-6	CASSPGTVYNSPLHF	TGTGCCAGCAGTCCAGGGACAGTCTATAATTCACCCCTCCACTTT
.	.	TRBV29-1	TRBJ2-7	CSVRVNSYEQYF	TGCAGCGTTCGGGTGAATTCCTACGAGCAGTACTTC
.	.	TRBV27	TRBJ1-1	CASRRATEAFF	TGTGCCAGCAGGAGGGCCACTGAAGCTTTCTTT
.	.	TRBV11-2	TRBJ1-3	CASSLERAGNTIYF	TGTGCCAGCAGCTTAGAGAGGGCAGGAAACACCATATATTTT
.	.	TRBV19	TRBJ2-7	CASSIARGGGYEQYF	TGTGCCAGTAGTATAGCGCGAGGGGGGGGCTACGAGCAGTACTTC
.	TRBD1	TRBV28	TRBJ2-7	CATGTDSYEQYF	TGTGCCACCGGGACAGACTCCTACGAGCAGTACTTC
.	TRBD1	TRBV4-3	TRBJ2-5	CASSQGTGDGETQYF	TGCGCCAGCAGCCAGGGGACAGGGGATGGGGAGACCCAGTACTTC
.	TRBD1	TRBV11-2	TRBJ1-1	CASSLDRQGVAFF	TGTGCCAGCAGCTTAGATCGACAGGGGGTGGCTTTCTTT
once	TRBD1	TRBV7-6	TRBJ2-7	CASSPMGQPGQNEQYF	TGTGCCAGCAGCCCCATGGGACAGCCGGGACAAAACGAGCAGTACTTC
.	.	TRBV27	TRBJ2-5	CASSQVGSGQETQYF	TGTGCCAGCAGTCAGGTCGGAAGCGGGCAAGAGACCCAGTACTTC
once	TRBD2	TRBV4-2	TRBJ2-7	CASSQDMSGGAAYEQYF	TGTGCCAGCAGCCAAGATATGAGCGGGGGGGCCGCCTACGAGCAGTACTTC
.	TRBD1	TRBV27	TRBJ2-7	CASSLWTGGHEQYF	TGTGCCAGCAGTTTATGGACAGGGGGCCACGAGCAGTACTTC
.	.	TRBV20-1	TRBJ2-1	CSARPNNEQFF	TGCAGTGCTAGACCAAACAATGAGCAGTTCTTC
.	TRBD2	TRBV29-1	TRBJ2-3	CSVEAVIAGSYTDTQYF	TGCAGCGTTGAAGCGGTGATAGCGGGGTCGTACACAGATACGCAGTATTTT
.	.	TRBV28	TRBJ2-2	CASSSTMSEVFF	TGTGCCAGCAGCTCAACTATGTCCGAGGTGTTTTTT
once	.	TRBV28	TRBJ1-2	CASSGPGQNYGYTF	TGTGCCAGCAGCGGACCGGGACAAAACTATGGCTACACCTTC
.	.	TRBV3-1/TRBV3-2	TRBJ1-5	CASSQDHRTHYRISNQPQHF	TGTGCCAGCAGCCAAGATCACAGGACACATTATCGGATTAGCAATCAGCCCCAGCATTTT
.	.	TRBV5-1	TRBJ1-1	CARNPVGGLNTEAFF	TGCGCCAGGAACCCGGTCGGAGGACTGAACACTGAAGCTTTCTTT
.	.	TRBV30	TRBJ2-7	CACEPRGRYEQYF	TGTGCCTGCGAGCCCAGGGGGAGGTACGAGCAGTACTTC
.	.	TRBV27	TRBJ2-7	CASSSLTRTDTYEQYF	TGTGCCAGCAGCTCTCTTACCCGTACTGACACCTACGAGCAGTACTTC
once	TRBD2	TRBV25-1	TRBJ2-2	CASTGGGTGELFF	TGTGCCAGCACGGGGGGAGGTACCGGGGAGCTGTTTTTT
.	.	TRBV7-9	TRBJ2-1	CASSLEGFSYNEQFF	TGTGCCAGCAGCTTAGAGGGGTTTTCCTACAATGAGCAGTTCTTC
.	TRBD2	TRBV27	TRBJ2-5	CASSLNGGASETQYF	TGTGCCAGCAGTTTAAACGGGGGGGCATCAGAGACCCAGTACTTC
once	TRBD1	TRBV29-1	TRBJ2-2	CSVARTLGTGRAGELFF	TGCAGCGTTGCCCGGACTTTGGGGACAGGGCGGGCCGGGGAGCTGTTTTTT
.	TRBD1	TRBV18	TRBJ1-2	CASSAQTGDLGYTF	TGTGCCAGCTCTGCCCAGACAGGGGACCTAGGCTACACCTTC
.	.	TRBV6-6	TRBJ2-5	CASISGETQYF	TGTGCCAGCATCTCGGGGGAGACCCAGTACTTC
.	.	TRBV6-5	TRBJ1-5	CASSTGDNQPQHF	TGTGCCAGCAGTACAGGAGACAATCAGCCCCAGCATTTT
.	TRBD1	TRBV4-3	TRBJ1-2	CASSPSRGPGVYGYTF	TGCGCCAGCAGCCCTTCCAGGGGGCCGGGGGTCTATGGCTACACCTTC
.	.	TRBV9	TRBJ2-1	CASSVESSAVSSYNEQFF	TGTGCCAGCAGCGTAGAGTCGTCGGCGGTGAGCTCCTACAATGAGCAGTTCTTC
.	TRBD1	TRBV18	TRBJ1-5	CASSEGTGGPRGGNQPQHF	TGTGCCAGCTCGGAAGGGACAGGGGGCCCTCGGGGAGGTAATCAGCCCCAGCATTTT
once	.	TRBV6-4	TRBJ1-6	CASSVEQGSPLHF	TGTGCCAGCAGTGTCGAACAGGGTTCACCCCTCCACTTT
.	.	TRBV5-1	TRBJ2-5	CASSLDFGSKETQYF	TGCGCCAGCAGCTTAGATTTCGGGAGCAAAGAGACCCAGTACTTC
.	.	TRBV7-8	TRBJ1-2	CASSLRGGGYTF	TGTGCCAGCAGCTTAAGAGGAGGTGGCTACACCTTC
.	.	TRBV29-1	TRBJ1-1	CSVMDNLNTEAFF	TGCAGCGTTATGGACAACCTGAACACTGAAGCTTTCTTT